Listed here is a single T cell receptor (beta chain). Primers: 60 Vbeta forward and 13 Jbeta reverse. Measured with immunoSEQ multiplex PCR; TCRdb has only the in-frame clones, and not every one. This sample yields about 110,000 clones, of which 70% to 80% are seen a single time; more than 4.5% belongs to the top ten. The data were obtained in a study of cytomegalovirus exposure and HLA in healthy donors. The V segment lost 4 bases and the J segment 8 bases; nucleotides outside the gene matches: 1. The V gene's germline CDR1 is SGHAT and CDR2 FQNNGV. This CDR3 has 14 residues. The source material was PBMCs. The V gene is TRBV11-2, the J gene TRBJ2-1, with 14 bases aligning to TRBD2. The TCR was taken from a female donor in good health and CMV-seropositive. The CDR3, as DNA: TGTGCCAGCAGCTGGACTAGCGGGGGGCATGAGCAGTTCTTC. Translating gives CASSWTSGGHEQFF.